This entry describes one TCR beta chain. Its antigen remains unknown. Generated by immunoSEQ multiplex PCR, the TCRdb table keeps only in-frame clones and is missing some. In the table there are approximately 70,000 clones, 80% to 85% of which are singletons. The sample comes from a study of vaccination effects on CD4 cells after COVID-19. Viral peptide pool expansion of antigen-specific CD4+ T cells preceded sequencing in the ViraFEST assay. Once cultured for around 11 days, the cells underwent separation to obtain CD4+ T cells. Each participant was given two doses of one vaccine (BNT162b2 or mRNA-1273). The V and J ends lost 6 bases and 1 base respectively, with 9 bases between them. The length of the CDR3 is 13 residues.

Sequencing used CD4+ T cells from PBMCs cultured with HCoV-229E spike peptides, obtained after COVID-19 vaccination. This chain uses TRBV12-3 or TRBV12-4 with TRBJ2-5; a possible D gene is TRBD1 (5 bases). The sequence came from a human donor who received a COVID-19 vaccine. The CDR3 spells CASRIDSQETQYF. The CDR3 coding sequence is TGTGCCAGCAGGATTGACAGCCAAGAGACCCAGTACTTC.